The 10 T cell receptor beta chains below all came from one sample that was sequenced in a study of blood T cells in healthy people across ages. The second PCR ran about 6 to 12 cycles with a sample-barcoded 5' primer and J-beta primers. One entry per CDR3 protein, called by TCRdb with MiXCR from the 5' RACE reads. The data contain about 1.1 million distinct CDR3 sequences, 35% to 40% of them singletons. The sequenced sample consisted of blood. The receptors come from a man aged 18-30 years in good health.

Turning to this clonotype: The junction shows a germline mismatch at one end, possibly a read error. The chain uses TRBV27 and TRBJ1-1; 7 nucleotides line up with TRBD1. CDR3 size: 14 residues. Germline values: CDR1 MNHEY, CDR2 SMNVEV (reference sequence). CDR3 loop: CVSSRTGTNTEAFF. The CDR3 nucleotides read TGTGTCAGCAGTCGGACAGGTACGAACACTGAAGCTTTCTTT.

The gene calls are TRBV28 and TRBJ1-1; TRBD1 matches at 7 bases. This CDR3 has 14 residues. The germline CDR1 and CDR2 sequences are MDHEN and SYDVKM. J gave up 1 base and V 6 bases, and 5 bases lay outside the gene matches. CDR3 sequence (DNA): TGTGCCAGCAGCCAAACAGGGGCGAACACTGAAGCTTTCTTT. Its protein product is CASSQTGANTEAFF.

This clonotype was counted a few times. J is TRBJ1-1 and V is TRBV7-6; D ambiguous. V shed 1 base and J shed 4 bases, with 10 bases lying between them. CDR3 size: 14 residues. Germline V gives CDR1 SGHVS, CDR2 FNYEAQ. The CDR3 is CASSLEPLSTEAFF. In DNA form, the CDR3 reads TGTGCCAGCAGCTTAGAACCCCTGAGCACTGAAGCTTTCTTT.

The chain links TRBV7-2 to TRBJ1-2; the match to TRBD1 covers 9 bases. Germline values: CDR1 SGHTA, CDR2 FQGNSA. The CDR3 loop spans 14 amino acids. Trimming took 6 bases from V and 2 from J; bases not matched to a gene: 4. DNA for the CDR3: TGTGCCAGCAGTACTACAGGGGGCAACTATGGCTACACCTTC. Protein: CASSTTGGNYGYTF.

The sample holds a few counts of this clonotype. CDR3 residues: CASSQGSFQPQHF. CDR3 sequence (DNA): TGTGCCAGCAGCCAGGGTTCCTTTCAGCCCCAGCATTTT. The rearrangement links TRBV11-1 to TRBJ1-5, with D tentatively TRBD1 (5 bases). This CDR3 is built from 13 residues. V was cut by 5 bases and J by 6 bases, with 11 bases left in between. Germline V gives CDR1 SGHAT, CDR2 FQDESV (reference sequence).

This rearrangement joins TRBV5-6 to TRBJ2-1; the match to TRBD1 covers 7 bases. Germline trimming cut 4 bases from V and 4 bases from J; bases unmatched to any gene: 11. Germline V gene lookup returns CDR1 SGHDT and CDR2 YYEEEE. CDR3 length: 16 amino acids. CDR3 loop: CASSLFPGQTYNEQFF. The CDR3 nucleotides read TGTGCCAGCAGCCTTTTCCCGGGACAGACGTACAATGAGCAGTTCTTC.

The chain recombines TRBV20-1 with TRBJ1-5; tentatively, D is TRBD1 (5 bases). This CDR3 is 14 amino acids long. Per the germline V gene, CDR1 is DFQATT and CDR2 is SNEGSKA (reference sequence). V lost 5 bases, J lost 3 bases, and 14 bases lay in between. The CDR3 is CSARQGSDNQPQHF. CDR3 DNA: TGCAGTGCTCGGCAGGGATCCGACAATCAGCCCCAGCATTTT.

This clonotype was seen a few times. The chain joins TRBV20-1 to TRBJ2-7, with D tentatively TRBD2 (7 bases). The CDR3 is 15 amino acids. V was shortened by 2 bases and J by 2 bases, with 16 bases between the two germline ends. From germline, CDR1 is DFQATT and CDR2 SNEGSKA (reference sequence). DNA for the CDR3: TGCAGTGCTAGAAAGGGGGGGACTGGTCCCTACGAGCAGTACTTC. Translation: CSARKGGTGPYEQYF.

This clonotype was detected a few times. V and J are TRBV11-1 and TRBJ2-1, with 7 positions matching TRBD2. The CDR3 sequence is 15 residues long. Germline trimming cut 1 base from V and 6 bases from J; bases unmatched to any gene: 6. The germline V gene has CDR1 SGHAT and CDR2 FQDESV (reference sequence). Here the CDR3 DNA reads TGTGCCAGCAGCTTAGGGGGAGGGACCCTCAATGAGCAGTTCTTC. This translates into CASSLGGGTLNEQFF.

This clonotype has just a few counts. V usage is TRBV20-1 and J usage is TRBJ2-7; 7 bases are shared with TRBD1. The tail of the sequence fits TRBJ2-5 better, so the J call may be wrong. Germline CDR1 and CDR2: DFQATT and SNEGSKA (reference sequence). This CDR3 has 13 amino acids. This CDR3 reads CSATSQGKETQYF. In nucleotides, the CDR3 is TGCAGTGCTACCTCACAGGGGAAGGAGACCCAGTACTTC.